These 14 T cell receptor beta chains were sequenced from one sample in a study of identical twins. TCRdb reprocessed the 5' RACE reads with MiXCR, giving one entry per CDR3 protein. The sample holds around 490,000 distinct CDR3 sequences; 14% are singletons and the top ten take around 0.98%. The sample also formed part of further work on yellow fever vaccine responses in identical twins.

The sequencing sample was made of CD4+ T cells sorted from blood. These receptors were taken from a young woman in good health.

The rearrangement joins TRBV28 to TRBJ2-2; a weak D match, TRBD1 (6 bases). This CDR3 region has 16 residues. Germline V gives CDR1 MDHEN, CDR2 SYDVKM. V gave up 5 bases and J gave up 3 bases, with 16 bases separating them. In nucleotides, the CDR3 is TGTGCCAGCAGTCAACAGGGATCTGGGGACACCGGGGAGCTGTTTTTT. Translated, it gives CASSQQGSGDTGELFF.

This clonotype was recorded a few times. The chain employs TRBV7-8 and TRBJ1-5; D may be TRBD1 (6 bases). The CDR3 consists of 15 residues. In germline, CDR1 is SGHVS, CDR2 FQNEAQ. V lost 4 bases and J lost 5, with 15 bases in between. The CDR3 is CASSSDSRSDQPQHF. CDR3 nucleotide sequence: TGTGCCAGCAGCTCGGACAGTCGGTCGGATCAGCCCCAGCATTTT. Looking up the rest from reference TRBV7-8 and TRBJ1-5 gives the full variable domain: GAGVSQSPRYKVAKRGQDVALRCDPISGHVSLFWYQQALGQGPEFLTYFQNEAQLDKSGLPSDRFFAERPEGSVSTLKIQRTQQEDSAVYLCASSSDSRSDQPQHFGDGTRLSIL.

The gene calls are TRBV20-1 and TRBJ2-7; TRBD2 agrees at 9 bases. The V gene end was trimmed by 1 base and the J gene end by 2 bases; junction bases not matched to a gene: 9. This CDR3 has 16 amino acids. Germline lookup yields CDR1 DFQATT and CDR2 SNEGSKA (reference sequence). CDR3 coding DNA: TGCAGTGCTAGAGCCAGGTGGAGCGGGGGGACCTACGAGCAGTACTTC. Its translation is CSARARWSGGTYEQYF.

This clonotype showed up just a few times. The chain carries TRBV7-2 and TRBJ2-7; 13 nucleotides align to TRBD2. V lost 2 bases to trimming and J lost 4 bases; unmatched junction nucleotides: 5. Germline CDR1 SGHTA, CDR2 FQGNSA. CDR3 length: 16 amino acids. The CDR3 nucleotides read TGTGCCAGCAGCTTAACTAGCGGGGGGGCGGGTTACGAGCAGTACTTC. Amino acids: CASSLTSGGAGYEQYF.

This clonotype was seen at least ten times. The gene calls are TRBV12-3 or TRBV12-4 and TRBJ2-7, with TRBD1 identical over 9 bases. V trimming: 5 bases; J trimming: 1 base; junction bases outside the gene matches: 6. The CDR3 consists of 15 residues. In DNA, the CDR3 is TGTGCCAGCAGTCCGGACAGGGGCCTGTCCTACGAGCAGTACTTC. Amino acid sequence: CASSPDRGLSYEQYF.

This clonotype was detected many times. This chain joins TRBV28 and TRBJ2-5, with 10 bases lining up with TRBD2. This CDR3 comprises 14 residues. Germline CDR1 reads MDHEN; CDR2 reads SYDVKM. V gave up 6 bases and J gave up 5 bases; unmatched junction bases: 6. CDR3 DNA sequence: TGTGCCAGCAGCAGCGGGAGGGCCCGGGAGACCCAGTACTTC. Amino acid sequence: CASSSGRARETQYF.

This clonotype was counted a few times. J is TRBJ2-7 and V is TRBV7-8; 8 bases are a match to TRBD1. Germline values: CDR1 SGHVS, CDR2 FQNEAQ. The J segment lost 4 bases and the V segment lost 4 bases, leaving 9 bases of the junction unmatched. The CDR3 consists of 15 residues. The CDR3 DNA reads TGTGCCAGCAGCTCCATGTCGGGACAGGAATACGAGCAGTACTTC. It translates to CASSSMSGQEYEQYF.

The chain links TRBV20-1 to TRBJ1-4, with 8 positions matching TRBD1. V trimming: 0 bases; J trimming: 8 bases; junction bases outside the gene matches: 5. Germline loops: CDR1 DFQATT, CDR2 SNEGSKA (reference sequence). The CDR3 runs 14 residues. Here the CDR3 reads CSARDAGGGEKLFF. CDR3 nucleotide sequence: TGCAGTGCTAGAGACGCAGGGGGCGGAGAAAAACTGTTTTTT.

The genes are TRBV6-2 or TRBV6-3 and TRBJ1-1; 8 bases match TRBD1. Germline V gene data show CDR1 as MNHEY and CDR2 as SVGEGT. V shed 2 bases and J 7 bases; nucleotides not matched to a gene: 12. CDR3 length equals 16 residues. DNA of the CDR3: TGTGCCAGCAGTTACGGCGTCGGGACAGGCAAATTTGAAGCTTTCTTT. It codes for CASSYGVGTGKFEAFF.

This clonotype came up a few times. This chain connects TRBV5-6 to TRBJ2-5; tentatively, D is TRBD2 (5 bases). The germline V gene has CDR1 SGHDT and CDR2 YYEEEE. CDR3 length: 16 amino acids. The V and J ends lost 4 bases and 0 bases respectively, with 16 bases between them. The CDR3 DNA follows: TGTGCCAGCAGCCTTAGGGAGACAAGTTACCAAGAGACCCAGTACTTC. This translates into CASSLRETSYQETQYF.

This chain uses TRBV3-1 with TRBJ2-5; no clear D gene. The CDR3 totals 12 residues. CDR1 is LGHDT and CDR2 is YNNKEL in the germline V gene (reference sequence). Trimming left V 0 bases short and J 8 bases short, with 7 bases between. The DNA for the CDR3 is TGTGCCAGCAGCCAAGAGGTGGTCACCCAGTACTTC. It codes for CASSQEVVTQYF.

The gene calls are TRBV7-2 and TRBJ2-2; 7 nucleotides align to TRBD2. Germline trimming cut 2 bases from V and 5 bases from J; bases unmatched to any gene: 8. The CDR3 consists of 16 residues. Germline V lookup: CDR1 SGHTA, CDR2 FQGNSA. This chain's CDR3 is CASSLSPSGTTGELFF. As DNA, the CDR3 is TGTGCCAGCAGCTTAAGTCCCAGCGGGACGACCGGGGAGCTGTTTTTT.

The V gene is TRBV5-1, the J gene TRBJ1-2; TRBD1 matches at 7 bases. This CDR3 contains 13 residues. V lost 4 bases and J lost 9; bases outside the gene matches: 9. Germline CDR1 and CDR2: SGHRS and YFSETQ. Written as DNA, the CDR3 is TGCGCCAGCAGCCGCGGGACAGCTGAAAGCTACACCTTC. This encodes CASSRGTAESYTF.

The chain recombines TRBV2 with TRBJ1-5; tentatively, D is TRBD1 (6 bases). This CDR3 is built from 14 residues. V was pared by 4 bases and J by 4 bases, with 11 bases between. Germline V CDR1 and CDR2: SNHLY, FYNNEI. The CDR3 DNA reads TGTGCCAGCAGTGTAGGACAGAGTAATCAGCCCCAGCATTTT. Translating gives CASSVGQSNQPQHF.